A selection of T cell receptor beta chains follows, all from one sample in a study of identical twins. MiXCR, run by TCRdb on the 5' RACE reads, gives a single entry per CDR3 protein. The sample has about 190,000 distinct CDR3 sequences; around a sixth are singletons. This sample was also put to use in a study of T cells expressing NK-cell markers.

The sequenced material came from CD8+ T cells sorted from blood. The receptors shown here come from a woman under 30 in good health. CDR3s include the opening cysteine and the closing phenylalanine or tryptophan. D genes are given only for firm matches. Some rows have no size entry. The others give once, few or many, or a class for an expanded clone.

-	-	TRBV11-3	TRBJ2-5	TGTGCCAGCAAAAAGGACAGCCCGCAAGAGACCCAGTACTTC	CASKKDSPQETQYF
-	many	TRBV29-1	TRBJ2-5	TGCAGCGTTGCTGAGGGGACGGAGACCCAGTACTTC	CSVAEGTETQYF
-	-	TRBV7-2	TRBJ2-7	TGTGCCAGCAGCTTTTCGGATTCCTACGAGCAGTACTTC	CASSFSDSYEQYF
-	few	TRBV19	TRBJ1-5	TGTGCCAGTACTTTCGGGCCGAATCAGCCCCAGCATTTT	CASTFGPNQPQHF
TRBD2	few	TRBV12-3/TRBV12-4	TRBJ2-5	TGTGCCAGCCGCGGGAGAACTGAGACCCAGTACTTC	CASRGRTETQYF
-	-	TRBV3-1	TRBJ2-7	TGTGCCAGCAGCCCGGAGGGCCGTAACGAGCAGTACTTC	CASSPEGRNEQYF
-	-	TRBV30	TRBJ2-1	TGTGCCTGGAGTGGCTCGCTAGCTTCCTCCTACAATGAGCAGTTCTTC	CAWSGSLASSYNEQFF
TRBD1	-	TRBV2	TRBJ1-5	TGTGCCAGCAGAGAAATACAGGGGATTTTCGACCAGCCCCAGCATTTT	CASREIQGIFDQPQHF
-	-	TRBV7-2	TRBJ1-6	TGTGCCAGCAGCTTCGGAGATTACTCCTATAATTCACCCCTCCACTTT	CASSFGDYSYNSPLHF
-	few	TRBV20-1	TRBJ2-2	TGCAGTGCTAGGCTAGTGAACACCGGGGAGCTGTTTTTT	CSARLVNTGELFF
-	few	TRBV7-9	TRBJ1-1	TGTGCCAGCAGCTTAGTCTTTAATCTGCCCGGTCCGGAAGCTTTCTTT	CASSLVFNLPGPEAFF
TRBD1	-	TRBV25-1	TRBJ2-7	TGTGCCAGCAGTGCCGACAGGGGTACGACTATGTACGAGCAGTACTTC	CASSADRGTTMYEQYF
-	many	TRBV12-3/TRBV12-4	TRBJ2-3	TGTGCCAGCAGTTTTTTACCGGATACGCAGTATTTT	CASSFLPDTQYF
TRBD1	few	TRBV5-5	TRBJ2-1	TGTGCCAGCAGCTGGAACCGGGACAGATACAATGAGCAGTTCTTC	CASSWNRDRYNEQFF
TRBD1	few	TRBV20-1	TRBJ2-7	TGCAGTGCTAGACCGGGACAGGGCGGAGGGTACTACGAGCAGTACTTC	CSARPGQGGGYYEQYF
-	few	TRBV6-1	TRBJ2-1	TGTGCCAGCAGTGGGCCCGGGACCCGGTATTACAATGAGCAGTTCTTC	CASSGPGTRYYNEQFF
TRBD1	-	TRBV12-3/TRBV12-4	TRBJ2-5	TGTGCCAGCAGTTCAAGACAGGGGGCTATGTCGCACGAAGAGACCCAGTACTTC	CASSSRQGAMSHEETQYF
-	few	TRBV7-9	TRBJ2-5	TGTGCCAGCAGGCGGTTCCTCGAGACCCAGTACTTC	CASRRFLETQYF
TRBD1	few	TRBV27	TRBJ2-6	TGTGCCAGCAGTTTCCTCGGACAGGGGGGTCGGGCCAACGTCCTGACTTTC	CASSFLGQGGRANVLTF
-	-	TRBV7-2	TRBJ1-5	TGTGCCAGCAGCTTATATGGTAATCAGCCCCAGCATTTT	CASSLYGNQPQHF
-	-	TRBV10-2	TRBJ1-1	TGCGCCAGCAGTGATGGGGCTGAAGCTTTCTTT	CASSDGAEAFF
-	few	TRBV5-1	TRBJ1-1	TGCGCCAGCAGCTTGGCGGAAATCAGGATGAACACTGAAGCTTTCTTT	CASSLAEIRMNTEAFF
-	-	TRBV7-9	TRBJ2-3	TGTGCCAGCAGCTTAGGCTCTGCTGATACGCAGTATTTT	CASSLGSADTQYF
-	few	TRBV28	TRBJ2-1	TGTGCCAGCAGCTCGACGGGACTCGGATACAATGAGCAGTTCTTC	CASSSTGLGYNEQFF
-	few	TRBV11-1	TRBJ1-2	TGTGCCAGCAGCCGGCCCCCTGCCAGGGCGGGAGCTAACTATGGCTACACCTTC	CASSRPPARAGANYGYTF
TRBD1	-	TRBV12-3/TRBV12-4	TRBJ1-1	TGTGCCAGCAGTTTCCCAGGGGGGAACACTGAAGCTTTCTTT	CASSFPGGNTEAFF
TRBD2	many	TRBV4-1	TRBJ2-1	TGCGCCAGCAGCCAATCTAGCGGGTACAATGAGCAGTTCTTC	CASSQSSGYNEQFF
TRBD2	many	TRBV12-3/TRBV12-4	TRBJ2-1	TGTGCCAGCAGATCTAGCGGGAGCTCCTACAATGAGCAGTTCTTC	CASRSSGSSYNEQFF
-	-	TRBV29-1	TRBJ1-2	TGCAGCGTTGAAGTTGGGACGGACTATGGCTACACCTTC	CSVEVGTDYGYTF
TRBD2	-	TRBV7-8	TRBJ2-3	TGTGCCAGCAGCTTAGCCACCGCCCTAGCGGGGGGTACAGATACGCAGTATTTT	CASSLATALAGGTDTQYF
-	-	TRBV5-1	TRBJ2-2	TGCGCCAGCAGCTTGGAGGCCAGGGAGAGGGAGCTGTTTTTT	CASSLEARERELFF
TRBD1	-	TRBV19	TRBJ1-5	TGTGCCAGTAGTAACACAGGGGAGGGCAATCAGCCCCAGCATTTT	CASSNTGEGNQPQHF
-	-	TRBV12-3/TRBV12-4	TRBJ2-3	TGTGCCAGCAGGAGGACAGGGGGAGCGGGAGGGCCCACAGATACGCAGTATTTT	CASRRTGGAGGPTDTQYF
-	few	TRBV9	TRBJ2-3	TGTGCCAGCAGCGTAGAAGGGGTCACAGATACGCAGTATTTT	CASSVEGVTDTQYF
-	-	TRBV7-9	TRBJ2-2	TGTGCCAGCAGCCCCCTGCGGGCCGGGGAGCTGTTTTTT	CASSPLRAGELFF
-	few	TRBV12-3/TRBV12-4	TRBJ2-2	TGTGCCAGCAGTTTCTCCTCCGGGCCCGAGAACACCGGGGAGCTGTTTTTT	CASSFSSGPENTGELFF
-	few	TRBV5-1	TRBJ1-1	TGCGCCAGCAGCTCCCTAGGATCCACTGAAGCTTTCTTT	CASSSLGSTEAFF
-	-	TRBV12-3/TRBV12-4	TRBJ2-1	TGTGCCAGCAGTTCGGCAGGCCACTCCTACAATGAGCAGTTCTTC	CASSSAGHSYNEQFF
-	-	TRBV6-1	TRBJ2-1	TGTGCCAGCAGTGAATGGCGAGAGCAGTTCTTC	CASSEWREQFF
TRBD1	-	TRBV7-9	TRBJ1-2	TGTGCCAGCAGCACTGAGACAGGGGAAGACTATGGCTACACCTTC	CASSTETGEDYGYTF
TRBD2	few	TRBV11-1	TRBJ2-1	TGTGCCAGCAGTAGAGGAAGCGGGGGTCCCGCAATCGGGGGCGATGAGCAGTTCTTC	CASSRGSGGPAIGGDEQFF
-	-	TRBV20-1	TRBJ2-2	TGCAGTGCTTTAGCGCCAAACACCGGGGAGCTGTTTTTT	CSALAPNTGELFF
TRBD1	many	TRBV12-3/TRBV12-4	TRBJ1-2	TGTGCCAGCAGTGGACAGGGGGCTTACTATGGCTACACCTTC	CASSGQGAYYGYTF
-	-	TRBV7-9	TRBJ1-1	TGTGCCAGCAGCTTAACAACTACTGAAGCTTTCTTT	CASSLTTTEAFF
TRBD2	-	TRBV6-1	TRBJ2-3	TGTGCCAGCAGTCCGACCGGACTAGCGGGAGCAGATACGCAGTATTTT	CASSPTGLAGADTQYF
-	-	TRBV29-1	TRBJ1-3	TGCAGCGTTGAAGATTGGGCAGGGTCCTCTGGAAACACCAGATATTTT	CSVEDWAGSSGNTRYF
-	few	TRBV3-1	TRBJ2-3	TGTGCCAGCAGCGGCTTAGGGGGGCTGCTAACAGATACGCAGTATTTT	CASSGLGGLLTDTQYF
-	-	TRBV21-1	TRBJ2-1	TGTGCCAGCAGCTTACGCGCCCATCGCAATGAGCAGTTCTTC	CASSLRAHRNEQFF
TRBD1	-	TRBV27	TRBJ2-7	TGTGCCAGCAGTATCTCCCAGACAGGGTCCTACGAGCAGTACTTC	CASSISQTGSYEQYF
-	-	TRBV7-9	TRBJ1-2	TGTGCCAGCAGCTTAGGGGGAGAGGGGCGATATGGCTACACCTTC	CASSLGGEGRYGYTF
-	-	TRBV3-1	TRBJ2-5	TGTGCCAGCAGCCAAGAGGGGGGGCAGGAGACTCAAGAGACCCAGTACTTC	CASSQEGGQETQETQYF
-	-	TRBV7-9	TRBJ2-1	TGTGCCAGCAGCCCAGCGGCACAAAACTACAATGAGCAGTTCTTC	CASSPAAQNYNEQFF
-	-	TRBV6-5	TRBJ2-5	TGTGCCAGCAGTTACGATACCCCCCGGAGCCAAGAGACCCAGTACTTC	CASSYDTPRSQETQYF
-	-	TRBV10-3	TRBJ1-2	TGTGCCATCAGTGAGCCGGGATATGGCTACACCTTC	CAISEPGYGYTF
-	few	TRBV9	TRBJ2-3	TGTGCCAGCAGTGCCGCCGGTAGCGCGGTAGATACGCAGTATTTT	CASSAAGSAVDTQYF
-	-	TRBV4-1	TRBJ1-1	TGCGCCAGCAGCGATAGCCCAGGCGGTTCTGAAGCTTTCTTT	CASSDSPGGSEAFF
TRBD1	few	TRBV9	TRBJ2-7	TGTGCCAGCAGCCCCGGACAGGGATTCTACGAGCAGTACTTC	CASSPGQGFYEQYF
-	many	TRBV12-3/TRBV12-4	TRBJ2-1	TGTGCCAGCAGTTTAGGGTCTGGAAATGAGCAGTTCTTC	CASSLGSGNEQFF
-	many	TRBV14	TRBJ2-1	TGTGCCAGCAGTGGGTACTGGGATTCGAGCAGGGAGCAGTTCTTC	CASSGYWDSSREQFF